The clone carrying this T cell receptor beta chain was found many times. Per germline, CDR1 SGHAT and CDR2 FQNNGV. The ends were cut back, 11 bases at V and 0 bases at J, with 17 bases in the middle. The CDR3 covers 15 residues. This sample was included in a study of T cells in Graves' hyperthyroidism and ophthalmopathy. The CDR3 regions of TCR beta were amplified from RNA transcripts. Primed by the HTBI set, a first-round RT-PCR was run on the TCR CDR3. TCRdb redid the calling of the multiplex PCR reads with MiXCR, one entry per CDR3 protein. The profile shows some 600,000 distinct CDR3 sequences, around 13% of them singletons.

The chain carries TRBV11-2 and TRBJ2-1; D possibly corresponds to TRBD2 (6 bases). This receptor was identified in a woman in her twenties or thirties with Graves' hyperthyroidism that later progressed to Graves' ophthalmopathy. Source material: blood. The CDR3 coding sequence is TGTGCCGACTCTGTGGGGAGGCTCTCCTACAATGAGCAGTTCTTC. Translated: CADSVGRLSYNEQFF.